This T cell receptor beta chain was sequenced in a study of control samples from healthy donors and cancer patients. V was pared by 0 bases and J by 8 bases, with 16 bases between. This CDR3 is built from 15 residues. The germline CDR1 and CDR2 sequences are LNHNV and YYDKDF (reference sequence). Assay: immunoSEQ multiplex PCR; the TCRdb copy retains only in-frame clones and omits some. Among fewer than 40,000 clones, roughly 92% were seen once, and the ten largest hold 1.7%. The rearrangement links TRBV15 to TRBJ1-2; D ambiguous. The specimen was PBMCs. This receptor was taken from a middle-aged man with colorectal cancer. CDR3 coding DNA: TGTGCCACCAGCAGAGATACCTCGGCAAATTTAGGCTACACCTTC. Its translation is CATSRDTSANLGYTF.